This T cell receptor (beta chain) derives from a study of cytomegalovirus exposure and HLA in healthy donors. As for this clone: Its antigen is currently unknown.

Whole-study results and caveats: Analyses of presence/absence relied on an assumption of roughly uniform sequencing depth across donors. Earlier analysis looked at TCR beta V segments, and most were productive about 87% or about 30% of the time.

Whereas donors were nominally healthy upon sampling, unrecorded immune exposures were probable. Germline CDR1 is MDHEN and CDR2 is SYDVKM. The CDR3 is made up of 15 amino acids. The V segment lost 5 bases and the J segment 5 bases; nucleotides outside the gene matches: 6. 13 Jbeta primers and 60 Vbeta primers were used for the PCR. The protocol was immunoSEQ multiplex PCR, while the TCRdb copy is restricted to in-frame clones and leaves out a portion. The sample has roughly 150,000 clones, over 70% seen once; the top ten hold 13% to 15%. This sequence joins TRBV28 and TRBJ2-1; 10 bases match TRBD2. This receptor was taken from a woman in her forties in good health and CMV-seronegative. The sequencing input was PBMCs. The CDR3 DNA is TGTGCCAGCAGTCCTCCTAGCGGGAGCAACAATGAGCAGTTCTTC. Its translation: CASSPPSGSNNEQFF.